The following is a TCR beta chain sequence with its context. The source of the sample is a study of blood T cell repertoires in COVID-19. Profiling relied on immunoSEQ multiplex PCR, and the TCRdb table lists in-frame clones only, not all of them. Here the sample spans about 130,000 clones, roughly 83% being singletons. The CDR3 totals 16 residues. Germline V lookup: CDR1 SGHKS, CDR2 YYEKEE (reference sequence). V lost 4 bases and J lost 2, with 18 bases in between. The TCR originated in a man aged 45-60 years who had recovered from COVID-19. Specimen: PBMCs or T cells enriched from blood (not recorded which). The chain combines TRBV5-5 with TRBJ1-2; a weak D match, TRBD1 (5 bases). For the CDR3, the DNA is TGTGCCAGCAGCCACGAACCGACAGAGAACAACTATGGCTACACCTTC. This translates into CASSHEPTENNYGYTF.